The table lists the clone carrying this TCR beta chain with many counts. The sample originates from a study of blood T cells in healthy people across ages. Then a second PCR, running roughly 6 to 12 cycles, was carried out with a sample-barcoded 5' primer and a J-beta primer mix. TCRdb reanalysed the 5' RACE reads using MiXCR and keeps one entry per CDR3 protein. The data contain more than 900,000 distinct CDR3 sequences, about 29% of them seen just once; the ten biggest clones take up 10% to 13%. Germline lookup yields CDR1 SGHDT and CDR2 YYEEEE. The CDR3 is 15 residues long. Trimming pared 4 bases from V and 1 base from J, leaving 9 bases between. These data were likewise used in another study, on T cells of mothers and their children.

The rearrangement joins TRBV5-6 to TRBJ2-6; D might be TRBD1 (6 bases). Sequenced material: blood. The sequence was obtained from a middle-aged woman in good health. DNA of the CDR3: TGTGCCAGCAGCGTACAGGGATCTGGGGCCAACGTCCTGACTTTC. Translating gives CASSVQGSGANVLTF.